A single sample gave rise to the 29 T cell receptor beta chains below, sequenced in a study of T cell changes during pregnancy in multiple sclerosis. Assay used: immunoSEQ multiplex PCR; TCRdb lists only in-frame clones, some missing. The sample consists of fewer than 140,000 clones, 75% to 95% of them appearing once. This specimen was peripheral blood, taken before pregnancy. Receptor source: a female donor with multiple sclerosis, enrolled in a pregnancy study.

This rearrangement joins TRBV19 to TRBJ1-2; 7 bases are shared with TRBD1. V was pared by 5 bases and J by 8 bases, with 11 bases of the junction left unmatched. The CDR3 runs to 14 residues. In germline, CDR1 is LNHDA, CDR2 SQIVND (reference sequence). The CDR3 DNA follows: TGTGCCAGTAGTGCGACAGGGTCTCTTTCGGGCTACACCTTC. Translating it yields CASSATGSLSGYTF. Combining the CDR3 with reference TRBV19 and TRBJ1-2 gives the whole variable domain DGGITQSPKYLFRKEGQNVTLSCEQNLNHDAMYWYRQDPGQGLRLIYYSQIVNDFQKGDIAEGYSVSREKKESFPLTVTSAQKNPTAFYLCASSATGSLSGYTFGSGTRLTVV.

V and J are TRBV9 and TRBJ2-7; 10 bases line up with TRBD1. V lost 2 bases, J lost 2 bases, and 7 bases stayed unmatched. Germline V gene data show CDR1 as SGDLS and CDR2 as YYNGEE. This CDR3 has 16 residues. CDR3 DNA: TGTGCCAGCAGCGTGGGAGGGACAGGGGCAACCTACGAGCAGTACTTC. Protein: CASSVGGTGATYEQYF.

The chain is built from TRBV6-4 and TRBJ2-7; D perhaps matches TRBD1 (5 bases). In germline, CDR1 is MRHNA, CDR2 SNTAGT. Trimming left V 6 bases short and J 5 bases short, with 11 bases between. The CDR3 totals 12 residues. The CDR3 region is CASSPGYDEQYF. Here the CDR3 DNA reads TGTGCCAGCAGCCCAGGGTACGACGAGCAGTACTTC.

The chain carries TRBV2 and TRBJ1-4, with no clear D. The germline V gene has CDR1 SNHLY and CDR2 FYNNEI. The CDR3 length is 15 residues. Trimming removed 2 bases at V and 2 bases at J, with 9 bases between. CDR3 nucleotides: TGTGCCAGCAGTGAATTCGGAGGCACTAATGAAAAACTGTTTTTT. This gives the protein CASSEFGGTNEKLFF. The entire variable domain, with the rest obtained from reference TRBV2 and TRBJ1-4, is as follows: EPEVTQTPSHQVTQMGQEVILRCVPISNHLYFYWYRQILGQKVEFLVSFYNNEISEKSEIFDDQFSVERPDGSNFTLKIRSTKLEDSAMYFCASSEFGGTNEKLFFGSGTQLSVL.

The rearrangement joins TRBV5-4 to TRBJ2-5, with 12 bases lining up with TRBD2. V was pared by 4 bases and J by 2 bases, with 0 bases of the junction left unmatched. Germline V gives CDR1 SGHNT, CDR2 YYREEE (reference sequence). CDR3 size: 14 residues. CDR3 loop: CASSTSGGQETQYF. The DNA for the CDR3 is TGTGCCAGCAGCACTAGCGGGGGGCAAGAGACCCAGTACTTC.

The chain carries TRBV10-3 and TRBJ2-7; 7 nucleotides agree with TRBD1. The CDR3 contains 14 residues. Unmatched junction bases numbered 5, after V lost 1 base and J lost 5 bases. Germline V gene sequence: CDR1 ENHRY, CDR2 SYGVKD. The CDR3 protein is CAISELGGANEQYF. In DNA form, the CDR3 reads TGTGCCATCAGTGAGTTAGGGGGCGCGAACGAGCAGTACTTC.

The chain uses TRBV27 and TRBJ1-5; D possibly corresponds to TRBD1 (5 bases). Deletions cut 0 bases from V and 3 bases from J, with 9 bases between. The germline CDR1 and CDR2 sequences are MNHEY and SMNVEV (reference sequence). This CDR3 comprises 15 residues. The CDR3 spells CASSLSHRINQPQHF. For the CDR3, the DNA is TGTGCCAGCAGTTTATCGCACAGGATCAATCAGCCCCAGCATTTT.

J is TRBJ1-1 and V is TRBV30, with D perhaps TRBD1 (6 bases). Trimming pared 3 bases from V and 1 base from J, leaving 9 bases between. The CDR3 consists of 13 residues. Looked up from germline, CDR1 is GTSNPN and CDR2 is SVGIG (reference sequence). CDR3 loop: CAWRTGTNTEAFF. The CDR3 DNA reads as TGTGCCTGGAGGACAGGCACGAACACTGAAGCTTTCTTT.

The chain carries TRBV12-5 and TRBJ2-2; D is possibly TRBD2 (5 bases). The CDR3 contains 14 residues. CDR1 is LGHNT and CDR2 is FRNRAP in the germline V gene. V was trimmed by 5 bases and J by 6 bases, leaving 13 bases between them. CDR3 sequence reads: CASGQLGSAGELFF. The CDR3 coding sequence is TGTGCTAGTGGTCAACTAGGTTCTGCCGGGGAGCTGTTTTTT.

The J gene is TRBJ2-2, the V gene TRBV7-2; 8 bases fit TRBD1. CDR1 is SGHTA, CDR2 FQGNSA, per germline. V dropped 3 bases and J dropped 6; count of bases not matched to a gene: 0. There are 13 residues in the CDR3. CDR3 in amino acids: CASSFRGPGELFF. In DNA form, the CDR3 reads TGTGCCAGCAGCTTCAGGGGGCCCGGGGAGCTGTTTTTT.

V is TRBV6-5 and J is TRBJ2-2, with D possibly matching TRBD1 (5 bases). The CDR3 contains 13 residues. Germline loops: CDR1 MNHEY, CDR2 SVGAGI. V lost 6 bases, J lost 5 bases, and 10 bases lay in between. In nucleotides, the CDR3 is TGTGCCAGCAGACTAAGGGGAACCGGGGAGCTGTTTTTT. This sequence encodes CASRLRGTGELFF.

This chain connects TRBV19 to TRBJ2-1; a weak D match, TRBD1 (5 bases). V lost 4 bases and J lost 8, with 18 bases in between. CDR1 is LNHDA and CDR2 is SQIVND in the germline V gene (reference sequence). CDR3 length: 15 amino acids. CDR3 protein: CASSKDPFQGYEQFF. CDR3 nucleotides: TGTGCCAGTAGTAAAGATCCATTTCAGGGCTATGAGCAGTTCTTC.

The chain combines TRBV30 with TRBJ2-7, with 11 bases that match TRBD2. The germline gives CDR1 GTSNPN, CDR2 SVGIG (reference sequence). V shed 3 bases, J shed 6 bases, and the junction held 10 bases outside the gene matches. CDR3 length equals 15 residues. The CDR3 protein is CAWSPLLAGGSEQYF. The CDR3 DNA follows: TGTGCCTGGAGCCCCCTCCTAGCGGGGGGAAGCGAGCAGTACTTC.

The chain couples TRBV6-1 to TRBJ1-5; D is possibly TRBD1 (5 bases). CDR3 length: 13 residues. The V end was cut by 5 bases, the J end by 5 bases, with 10 bases between. CDR1 MNHNS and CDR2 SASEGT come from the germline V gene. The CDR3 nucleotides are TGTGCCAGCAGTCGACAGCAAGATCAGCCCCAGCATTTT. Its translation is CASSRQQDQPQHF.

This rearrangement joins TRBV28 to TRBJ2-5, with D hard to call. With 2 bases removed from V and 7 bases from J, the gap between germline ends came to 11 bases. The germline V gene encodes CDR1 MDHEN and CDR2 SYDVKM. The CDR3 extends over 13 amino acids. DNA of the CDR3: TGTGCCAGCAGTTTAAACATAATTGGGACCCAGTACTTC. As protein: CASSLNIIGTQYF.

This clone has more than one count but fewer than ten. V is TRBV7-3 and J is TRBJ2-1; D remains ambiguous. V was shortened by 5 bases and J by 5 bases, with 10 bases between the two germline ends. CDR1 and CDR2 from the germline V gene are SGHTA and FQGTGA. This CDR3 is 13 amino acids long. For the CDR3, the DNA is TGTGCCAGCAGCCCCGGGTCGGACAATGAGCAGTTCTTC. Protein sequence: CASSPGSDNEQFF.

This clone has just one count. The chain uses TRBV6-5 and TRBJ1-2; D is ambiguous. This CDR3 has 12 amino acids. From germline, CDR1 is MNHEY and CDR2 SVGAGI. With 5 bases removed from V and 5 bases from J, the gap between germline ends came to 9 bases. The CDR3 spells CASSLPGYGYTF. CDR3 nucleotides: TGTGCCAGCAGTCTGCCGGGGTATGGCTACACCTTC.

This clone occurred once. The CDR3 DNA follows: TGTGCCAGCAGTGTCCCGGCTGGACTCTACAATGAGCAGTTCTTC. As protein: CASSVPAGLYNEQFF. The rearrangement links TRBV2 to TRBJ2-1, with D possibly matching TRBD2 (5 bases). Deletions cut 4 bases from V and 3 bases from J, with 13 bases between. The germline V gene has CDR1 SNHLY and CDR2 FYNNEI. The CDR3 extends over 15 amino acids.

This rearrangement joins TRBV9 to TRBJ1-1, with TRBD1 matching over 7 bases. CDR1 is SGDLS, CDR2 YYNGEE, per germline. Trimming removed 4 bases from V and 3 bases from J; junction bases left unmatched: 12. CDR3 size: 16 residues. The CDR3 protein is CASSLGPRQGHTEAFF. CDR3 nucleotide sequence: TGTGCCAGCAGCCTAGGACCGAGACAGGGCCACACTGAAGCTTTCTTT.

The chain recombines TRBV10-3 with TRBJ2-1, with no clear D. This CDR3 contains 12 residues. Germline V gene data show CDR1 as ENHRY and CDR2 as SYGVKD. V gave up 3 bases and J gave up 3 bases, with 3 bases separating them. CDR3 in amino acids: CAISDGYNEQFF. CDR3 in DNA: TGTGCCATCAGTGACGGCTACAATGAGCAGTTCTTC.

The chain has TRBV2 and TRBJ1-5; 9 bases fit TRBD1. V shed 6 bases and J 5 bases; nucleotides not matched to a gene: 8. Germline V CDR1 and CDR2: SNHLY, FYNNEI. This CDR3 comprises 15 residues. The CDR3 sequence is CASRIGRDRDQPQHF. CDR3 nucleotides: TGTGCCAGCAGGATCGGCCGGGACAGGGATCAGCCCCAGCATTTT.

This chain links TRBV7-2 with TRBJ2-7; the D gene is possibly TRBD1 (6 bases). V lost 4 bases and J 6 bases, leaving 25 bases between the germline ends. Looked up from germline, CDR1 is SGHTA and CDR2 is FQGNSA. The CDR3 has 17 residues. Here the CDR3 reads CASSSRRRQAESGEQYF. The CDR3 DNA is TGTGCCAGCAGCTCGCGAAGACGACAGGCTGAATCGGGCGAGCAGTACTTC. Together with reference TRBV7-2 and TRBJ2-7, the CDR3 gives the full variable domain: GAGVSQSPSNKVTEKGKDVELRCDPISGHTALYWYRQSLGQGLEFLIYFQGNSAPDKSGLPSDRFSAERTGGSVSTLTIQRTQQEDSAVYLCASSSRRRQAESGEQYFGPGTRLTVT.

The chain carries TRBV7-3 and TRBJ1-6; 8 bases map to TRBD1. The ends lost 2 bases at V and 9 bases at J; junction bases unmatched: 12. The CDR3 is 17 amino acids. Germline V lookup: CDR1 SGHTA, CDR2 FQGTGA. CDR3 nucleotides: TGTGCCAGCAGCTTAGAGTCCGCAGACAGGGGAACTTCACCCCTCCACTTT. Protein product: CASSLESADRGTSPLHF.

The chain is built from TRBV19 and TRBJ2-3, with 8 bases matching TRBD2. The ends lost 3 bases at V and 0 bases at J; junction bases unmatched: 2. This CDR3 region has 15 residues. Per the germline V gene, CDR1 is LNHDA and CDR2 is SQIVND (reference sequence). The CDR3 spells CASSITSGSTDTQYF. CDR3 nucleotide sequence: TGTGCCAGTAGTATTACTAGCGGAAGCACAGATACGCAGTATTTT.

In regard to this clone: One end of the junction varies from germline; a read error may be responsible. The V and J genes are TRBV7-7 and TRBJ2-3; 9 bases are a match to TRBD2. The CDR3 runs to 15 residues. Germline V gives CDR1 SSHAT, CDR2 FNYEAQ (reference sequence). CDR3 residues: CASSISGRVTDTQYF. Written as DNA, the CDR3 is TGTGCTAGCAGCATTAGCGGGAGAGTTACAGATACGCAGTATTTT.

This rearrangement joins TRBV11-1 to TRBJ2-5; 8 bases match TRBD2. The junction had 13 bases not matched to a gene; V was cut back by 2 bases and J by 5 bases. This CDR3 is built from 17 residues. The germline gives CDR1 SGHAT, CDR2 FQDESV (reference sequence). In nucleotides, the CDR3 is TGTGCCAGCAGCTTATTAAGGGCGGGGGGCCCCACGGAGACCCAGTACTTC. The encoded protein is CASSLLRAGGPTETQYF.

This clone was observed a few times. The chain links TRBV2 to TRBJ1-6; no clear D. CDR1 is SNHLY and CDR2 is FYNNEI in the germline V gene. The CDR3 has 15 amino acids. Trimming left V 3 bases short and J 3 bases short, with 9 bases between. The CDR3 DNA reads TGTGCCAGCAGTGAGGGCGACATCTATAATTCACCCCTCCACTTT. Protein product: CASSEGDIYNSPLHF.

This chain uses TRBV7-9 with TRBJ1-1; 10 bases match TRBD1. Trimming at V came to 5 bases and at J to 4 bases, leaving 7 bases not matched to a gene. This CDR3 has 15 residues. Germline V gives CDR1 SEHNR, CDR2 FQNEAQ (reference sequence). The CDR3 DNA reads as TGTGCCAGCAGCGCCGGGGACAGGGGAGCCACTGAAGCTTTCTTT. Protein product: CASSAGDRGATEAFF.

The chain carries TRBV28 and TRBJ1-3; TRBD1 is a possible D gene (5 bases). This CDR3 is built from 15 residues. The ends were cut back, 2 bases at V and 4 bases at J, with 12 bases in the middle. Germline CDR1 reads MDHEN; CDR2 reads SYDVKM. The CDR3 bases are TGTGCCAGCAGTTTACTGGGGCCGAGCGGAAACACCATATATTTT. This gives the protein CASSLLGPSGNTIYF.